This T cell receptor beta chain was identified in a study of CD8+ T cells in alopecia areata. Findings and caveats of the study: Compared with mice, patients displayed less clear TCR sharing, possibly for HLA-related reasons.

Following extraction, RNA underwent reverse transcription to cDNA, which served as the sequencing template. Clones were read by immunoSEQ multiplex PCR, and TCRdb kept only the in-frame ones, dropping some. The table includes 150,000 or so clones, around 58% detected once. V was trimmed by 2 bases and J by 0 bases, leaving 13 bases between them. The CDR3 has 16 residues. Germline CDR1 is MNHEY and CDR2 is SVGAGI. Those with alopecia areata gave lesional scalp punch biopsies and peripheral blood. CD4+ and CD8+ T cells were sorted from PBMCs. This clone was detected only a few times. As yet, its antigen is unknown.

The TCR originated in a human donor with alopecia areata. The chain is built from TRBV6-5 and TRBJ1-1; no firm D call. Sequenced here: CD4+ T cells sorted from blood, sampled at week 0. Here the CDR3 DNA reads TGTGCCAGCAGTTACCAGGCTCTCCGATTGAACACTGAAGCTTTCTTT. Its translation: CASSYQALRLNTEAFF.